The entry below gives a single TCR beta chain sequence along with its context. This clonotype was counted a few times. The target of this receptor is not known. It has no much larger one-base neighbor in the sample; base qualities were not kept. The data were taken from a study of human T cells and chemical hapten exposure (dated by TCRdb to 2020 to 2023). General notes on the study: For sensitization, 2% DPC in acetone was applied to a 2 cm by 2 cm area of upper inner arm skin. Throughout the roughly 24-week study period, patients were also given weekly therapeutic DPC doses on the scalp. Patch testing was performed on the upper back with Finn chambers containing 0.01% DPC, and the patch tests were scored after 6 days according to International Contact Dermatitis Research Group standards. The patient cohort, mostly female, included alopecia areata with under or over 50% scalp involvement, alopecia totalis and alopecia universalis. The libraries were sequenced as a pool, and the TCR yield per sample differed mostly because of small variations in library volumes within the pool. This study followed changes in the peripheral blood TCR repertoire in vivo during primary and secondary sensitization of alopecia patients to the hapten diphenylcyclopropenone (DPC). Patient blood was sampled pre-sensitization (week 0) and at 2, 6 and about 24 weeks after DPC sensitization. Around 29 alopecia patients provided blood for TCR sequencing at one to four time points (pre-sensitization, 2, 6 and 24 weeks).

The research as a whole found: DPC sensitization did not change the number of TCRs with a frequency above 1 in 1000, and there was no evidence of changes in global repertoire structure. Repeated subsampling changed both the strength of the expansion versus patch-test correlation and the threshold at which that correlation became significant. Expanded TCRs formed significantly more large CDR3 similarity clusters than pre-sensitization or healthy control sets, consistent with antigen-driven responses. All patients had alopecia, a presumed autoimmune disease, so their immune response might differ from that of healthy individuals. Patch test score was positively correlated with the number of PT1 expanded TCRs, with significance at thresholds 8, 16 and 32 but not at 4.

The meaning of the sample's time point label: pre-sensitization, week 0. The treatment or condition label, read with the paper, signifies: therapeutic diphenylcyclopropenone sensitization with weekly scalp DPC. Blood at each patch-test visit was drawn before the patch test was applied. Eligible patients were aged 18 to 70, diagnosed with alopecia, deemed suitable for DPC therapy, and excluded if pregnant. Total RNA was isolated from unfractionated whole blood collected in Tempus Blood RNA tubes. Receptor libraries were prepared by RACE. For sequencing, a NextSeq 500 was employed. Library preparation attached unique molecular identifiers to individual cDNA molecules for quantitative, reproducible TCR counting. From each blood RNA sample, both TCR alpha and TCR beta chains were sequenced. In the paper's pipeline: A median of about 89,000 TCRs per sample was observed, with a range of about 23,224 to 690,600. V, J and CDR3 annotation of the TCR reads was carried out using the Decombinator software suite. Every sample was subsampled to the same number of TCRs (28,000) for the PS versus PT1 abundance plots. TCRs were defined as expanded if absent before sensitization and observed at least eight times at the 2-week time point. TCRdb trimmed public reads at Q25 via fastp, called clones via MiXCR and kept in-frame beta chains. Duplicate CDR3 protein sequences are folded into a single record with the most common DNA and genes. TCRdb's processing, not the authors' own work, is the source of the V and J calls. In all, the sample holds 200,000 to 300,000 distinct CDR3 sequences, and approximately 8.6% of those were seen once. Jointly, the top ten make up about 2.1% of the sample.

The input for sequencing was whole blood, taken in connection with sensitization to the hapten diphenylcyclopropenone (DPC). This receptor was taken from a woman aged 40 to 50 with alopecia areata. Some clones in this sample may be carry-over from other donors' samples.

The CDR3 region has the sequence CAISVADRGNSPLHF. The nucleotide sequence is TGTGCCATCAGTGTCGCGGACAGGGGGAATTCACCCCTCCACTTT. The chain is encoded by TRBV10-3 joined to TRBJ1-6; TRBD1 fits 10 bases in the junction. V lost 4 bases and J lost 7 bases, and the count of bases not matched to a germline gene is 4. Based on the germline V gene, the CDR1 and CDR2 sequences are ENHRY and SYGVKD. The CDR3 spans 15 residues, from the cysteine through the phenylalanine. Of the read, only the CDR3 DNA is kept; its 45 bases are in frame from base 1.